Each of the 22 T cell receptor beta chains below was sequenced from the same sample in a study of blood T cells in healthy people across ages. For the second PCR, which ran for roughly 6 to 11 cycles, a sample-barcoded 5' primer and a J-beta primer mix were used. TCRdb itself ran the 5' RACE reads through MiXCR, one entry per CDR3 protein. The repertoire holds about 930,000 distinct CDR3 sequences, with 25% to 35% as singletons. This sample was also put to use in a study of T cells of mothers and their children.

Sequenced: blood. These receptors were collected from a woman in her forties in good health.

This clonotype was detected many times. This chain connects TRBV10-3 to TRBJ2-7, with 7 bases lining up with TRBD1. CDR1 is ENHRY and CDR2 is SYGVKD in the germline V gene. V dropped 7 bases and J dropped 5; count of bases not matched to a gene: 14. The CDR3 length is 15 residues. CDR3 sequence: CAITSETGRRDEQYF. For the CDR3, the DNA is TGTGCCATCACCTCCGAGACAGGGCGTCGGGACGAGCAGTACTTC.

Many counts were recorded for this clonotype. This chain uses TRBV5-1 with TRBJ2-1; D is ambiguous. The CDR3 extends over 13 amino acids. V was cut by 2 bases and J by 7 bases, with 10 bases left in between. The germline gives CDR1 SGHRS, CDR2 YFSETQ. The CDR3 loop is CASSFEGYNEQFF. In nucleotides, the CDR3 is TGCGCCAGCAGCTTTGAAGGGTATAATGAGCAGTTCTTC.

This clonotype was picked up many times. V gene TRBV20-1 combines with J gene TRBJ2-7; D not certain. This CDR3 comprises 15 residues. The V gene lost 0 bases and the J gene lost 2 bases, with 14 bases spanning the gap. The V gene's germline CDR1 is DFQATT and CDR2 SNEGSKA (reference sequence). The CDR3 DNA follows: TGCAGTGCTAGAGATCCGGCTGGCCCCACCTACGAGCAGTACTTC. Translating it yields CSARDPAGPTYEQYF.

V usage is TRBV5-1 and J usage is TRBJ1-2; D may be TRBD1 (5 bases). The germline V gene encodes CDR1 SGHRS and CDR2 YFSETQ. This CDR3 is 13 amino acids long. The V and J ends lost 7 bases and 4 bases respectively, with 14 bases between them. CDR3 amino acids: CASRGWTSYGYTF. The CDR3 coding sequence is TGCGCCAGCCGGGGGTGGACGAGCTATGGCTACACCTTC.

This clonotype came up many times. The chain recombines TRBV20-1 with TRBJ2-7; D perhaps matches TRBD2 (6 bases). Trimming took 4 bases from V and 3 from J, leaving 13 bases between them. The CDR3 is 13 residues long. The germline CDR1 and CDR2 sequences are DFQATT and SNEGSKA (reference sequence). The CDR3 loop reads CSATGTADYEQYF. Written as DNA, the CDR3 is TGCAGTGCTACCGGGACTGCCGACTACGAGCAGTACTTC.

This clonotype has ten or more counts. This sequence joins TRBV20-1 and TRBJ2-4, with 10 nucleotides matching TRBD2. The J segment lost 0 bases and the V segment lost 5 bases, leaving 13 bases of the junction unmatched. The CDR3 has 18 residues. Germline CDR1 and CDR2: DFQATT and SNEGSKA (reference sequence). CDR3 amino acids: CSARQLSGGTLAKNIQYF. CDR3 in DNA: TGCAGTGCTCGCCAGCTTAGCGGGGGGACTCTAGCCAAAAACATTCAGTACTTC.

This chain connects TRBV7-9 to TRBJ2-7; 11 nucleotides agree with TRBD1. Per germline, CDR1 SEHNR and CDR2 FQNEAQ (reference sequence). J lost 7 bases, V lost 5 bases, and 19 bases had no gene match. The CDR3 contains 18 residues. CDR3 nucleotides: TGTGCCAGCAGCCCCGTAGGAGGAGCCGGGACAGGGGGATGGGAGCAGTACTTC. Translation: CASSPVGGAGTGGWEQYF.

The rearrangement uses TRBV29-1 and TRBJ1-1; D not resolved. Germline-derived CDR1 and CDR2 are SQVTM and ANQGSEA. The ends were cut back, 7 bases at V and 1 base at J, with 4 bases in the middle. The CDR3 has 10 amino acids. CDR3: CSAQNTEAFF. Written as DNA, the CDR3 is TGCAGCGCTCAGAACACTGAAGCTTTCTTT.

This clonotype was counted ten times or more. The genes are TRBV11-2 and TRBJ1-2, with TRBD1 identical over 9 bases. Trimming cost V 1 base and J 4 bases; bases outside gene matches: 4. Germline V gene sequence: CDR1 SGHAT, CDR2 FQNNGV. The CDR3 is 15 amino acids. CDR3 protein: CASSLGQGGVYGYTF. The CDR3 region has the DNA TGTGCCAGCAGCTTAGGACAGGGGGGGGTCTATGGCTACACCTTC.

In its sample, this clonotype was seen a few times. This chain links TRBV18 with TRBJ1-1, with D perhaps matching TRBD1 (5 bases). Trimming stripped 2 bases from V and 1 base from J, with 14 bases between. This CDR3 is built from 16 residues. CDR1 is KGHSH, CDR2 LQKENI, per germline. CDR3 residues: CASSPTRGTENTEAFF. The CDR3 DNA is TGTGCCAGCTCACCAACCCGAGGGACGGAGAACACTGAAGCTTTCTTT.

This clonotype was counted at least ten times. The gene calls are TRBV20-1 and TRBJ2-3; TRBD2 matches at 15 bases. V trimming: 6 bases; J trimming: 0 bases; junction bases outside the gene matches: 13. The CDR3 is 19 residues long. Germline V gives CDR1 DFQATT, CDR2 SNEGSKA (reference sequence). CDR3: CSAPKFGTSGGTSTDTQYF. DNA for the CDR3: TGCAGTGCCCCGAAGTTCGGGACTAGCGGGGGGACAAGCACAGATACGCAGTATTTT.

With respect to this clonotype: Being one base from a much bigger clone, this may be a read error. This sequence joins TRBV5-1 and TRBJ2-7, with TRBD1 identical over 7 bases. CDR1 and CDR2 (germline): SGHRS, YFSETQ. The CDR3 runs 15 residues. CDR3 in amino acids: CAGSGPGQSTYEQYF. Here the CDR3 DNA reads TGCGCCGGCAGCGGACCGGGACAGTCAACCTACGAGCAGTACTTC.

The V and J genes are TRBV5-1 and TRBJ2-2; D not resolved. CDR3 length equals 15 residues. CDR1 SGHRS and CDR2 YFSETQ come from the germline V gene. V was cut by 1 base and J by 1 base, with 8 bases left in between. As DNA, the CDR3 is TGCGCCAGCAGCTTGTCTGGGAAGAACACCGGGGAGCTGTTTTTT. Encoded protein: CASSLSGKNTGELFF.

This clonotype is a singleton in its sample. This may come from a read error, since a much larger clone is one base off. This chain links TRBV12-3 or TRBV12-4 with TRBJ2-7; D is tentatively TRBD1 or TRBD2 (5 bases each). This CDR3 region has 13 residues. CDR3 protein: CASSLGTSRDRDF. CDR3 bases: TGTGCCAGCAGTTTAGGGACTTCTCGGGACCGTGACTTC.

The J gene is TRBJ1-6, the V gene TRBV20-1; tentative D call: TRBD1 (5 bases). The CDR3 runs to 14 residues. V was pared by 3 bases and J by 5 bases, with 11 bases between. The germline gives CDR1 DFQATT, CDR2 SNEGSKA (reference sequence). The CDR3: CSASRQRNNSPLHF. The CDR3 nucleotides read TGCAGTGCTAGTAGACAGCGGAATAATTCACCCCTCCACTTT.

This clonotype was detected ten times or more. The chain links TRBV20-1 to TRBJ1-2, with TRBD1 matching 7 bases. The CDR3 extends over 13 amino acids. The V gene end was trimmed by 6 bases and the J gene end by 2 bases; junction bases not matched to a gene: 6. Germline lookup yields CDR1 DFQATT and CDR2 SNEGSKA (reference sequence). DNA of the CDR3: TGCAGTGCGCGGACAGGCCAAAACTATGGCTACACCTTC. It yields the protein CSARTGQNYGYTF.

This sequence joins TRBV14 and TRBJ2-7, with 11 bases lining up with TRBD1. The CDR3 spans 17 residues. After removal of 0 bases from V and 6 bases from J, the junction contained 10 bases not matched to a gene. Germline V gene sequence: CDR1 SGHDN, CDR2 FVKESK. The CDR3 DNA reads TGTGCCAGCAGCCAAGAGTTAACCGGGACAGGGGGTGGCGAGCAGTACTTC. Its protein product is CASSQELTGTGGGEQYF.

This clonotype was observed a handful of times. The chain is built from TRBV21-1 and TRBJ2-5; TRBD2 reflects the table's D call only, with no check against the DNA. TRBV21-1 is marked as a pseudogene. This CDR3 comprises 14 residues. Written as DNA, the CDR3 is TGTGCCAGCCAGCGAACAGGGAGGGGAGAGACCCAGTACTTC. Its translation: CASQRTGRGETQYF.

As regards this clonotype: A much more abundant neighbour one base away suggests this may be a read error. This chain joins TRBV10-3 and TRBJ2-7; D remains ambiguous. The germline V gene encodes CDR1 ENHRY and CDR2 SYGVKD. V gave up 6 bases and J gave up 0 bases, with 12 bases separating them. The CDR3 has 14 amino acids. The CDR3 DNA reads as TGTGCCATCAGGGAAAGCCTTAGCTCCTACGAGCAGTACTTC. Its protein is CAIRESLSSYEQYF.

This clonotype showed up just a few times. Compared with germline, one end of the junction differs, possibly owing to a read error. The chain uses TRBV12-3 or TRBV12-4 and TRBJ2-5; D unresolved. The CDR3 contains 14 residues. The CDR3: CVSSLQNKQETQYF. The DNA for the CDR3 is TGTGTCAGCAGTTTACAGAACAAACAAGAGACCCAGTACTTC.

This clonotype was counted only a few times. The V and J genes are TRBV7-9 and TRBJ2-3; D is ambiguous. Between the trimmed V and J ends, which lost 1 base and 4 bases, there was a span of 9 bases. The CDR3 runs to 14 residues. Germline V gene lookup returns CDR1 SEHNR and CDR2 FQNEAQ (reference sequence). CDR3 loop: CASSLVSIADTQYF. The CDR3 DNA is TGTGCCAGCAGCTTAGTGTCAATCGCAGATACGCAGTATTTT.

This clonotype was detected only a few times. This chain's CDR3 is CASSQDTGAVRRAFF. The CDR3 coding sequence is TGTGCCAGCAGCCAAGATACAGGGGCCGTACGGCGGGCTTTCTTT. The rearrangement links TRBV3-1 to TRBJ1-1; 7 positions match TRBD1. The CDR3 extends over 15 amino acids. J was trimmed by 11 bases and V by 0 bases; bases with no gene match: 12. Per the germline V gene, CDR1 is LGHDT and CDR2 is YNNKEL (reference sequence).